A single sample gave rise to the 28 T cell receptor beta chains below, sequenced in a study of control samples from healthy donors and cancer patients (dated by TCRdb to the early 2020s). Library method: the immunoSEQ multiplex PCR assay. The source is immuneACCESS, and TCRdb retained only in-frame sequences with V and J called. Part of the clones is not carried over; for the studies checked, unresolved V genes explain less than half of this, and the remainder is unexplained. Present in this sample are roughly 180,000 clones, roughly 93% of which were seen just once. The ten largest clones represent 4.1% of the sample. Sequencing was carried out using blood. The receptors here all came from a woman in her fifties or sixties in good health.

The rearrangement uses TRBV4-1 and TRBJ1-2; D is ambiguous. The CDR3 loop spans 15 amino acids. Germline loops: CDR1 MGHRA, CDR2 YSYEKL. The V end was cut by 4 bases, the J end by 0 bases, with 12 bases between. The CDR3 protein is CASSPRTAANYGYTF. The CDR3 region has the DNA TGCGCCAGCAGCCCCCGTACGGCTGCTAACTATGGCTACACCTTC.

The chain uses TRBV5-1 and TRBJ1-1; 7 positions agree with TRBD1. V lost 1 base to trimming and J lost 0 bases; unmatched junction nucleotides: 3. The CDR3 loop spans 15 amino acids. Germline lookup yields CDR1 SGHRS and CDR2 YFSETQ. CDR3: CASSLSGGLNTEAFF. The CDR3 bases are TGCGCCAGCAGCTTGTCAGGGGGGCTGAACACTGAAGCTTTCTTT.

This chain links TRBV18 with TRBJ1-3; unclear D gene. CDR1 and CDR2 from the germline V gene are KGHSH and LQKENI. Trimming cost V 2 bases and J 4 bases, with 12 bases left between them. The CDR3 is 15 amino acids. Here the CDR3 DNA reads TGTGCCAGCTCACCAGGAGGTCGGCTGGGAAACACCATATATTTT. This sequence encodes CASSPGGRLGNTIYF.

The chain employs TRBV7-2 and TRBJ2-7, with D tentatively TRBD2 (7 bases). The CDR3 runs to 15 residues. The germline V and J ends were trimmed by 2 bases and 4 bases, with 15 bases remaining between them. Germline assignment: CDR1 SGHTA and CDR2 FQGNSA. The CDR3 region is CASSLSGGDLYEQYF. CDR3 sequence (DNA): TGTGCCAGCAGCTTATCGGGGGGCGACCTTTACGAGCAGTACTTC.

The CDR3 reads CASSLAQQGYEKLFF. For the CDR3, the DNA is TGTGCCAGCAGCTTGGCGCAGCAGGGGTATGAAAAACTGTTTTTT. The chain joins TRBV5-5 to TRBJ1-4; D might be TRBD1 (6 bases). The CDR3 has 15 residues. V dropped 0 bases and J dropped 6 bases, with 12 bases sitting between them. Germline CDR1 SGHKS, CDR2 YYEKEE (reference sequence).

The chain combines TRBV7-9 with TRBJ1-4, with D perhaps matching TRBD1 (5 bases). The V and J ends lost 3 bases and 8 bases respectively, with 16 bases between them. Germline CDR1 and CDR2: SEHNR and FQNEAQ (reference sequence). This CDR3 comprises 15 residues. CDR3 in DNA: TGTGCCAGCAGCTTTTCCCCCGGGGCCCTGGAAAAACTGTTTTTT. It is translated as CASSFSPGALEKLFF.

This clone was observed once. The genes are TRBV5-1 and TRBJ2-1; TRBD2 matches at 10 bases. The V gene's germline CDR1 is SGHRS and CDR2 YFSETQ. The CDR3 has 15 amino acids. Trimming cost V 3 bases and J 4 bases; bases outside gene matches: 4. For the CDR3, the DNA is TGCGCCAGCAGCTATCTAGCGGGGGCGTACAATGAGCAGTTCTTC. Its translation is CASSYLAGAYNEQFF.

The gene calls are TRBV6-2 or TRBV6-3 and TRBJ2-3, with D maybe TRBD1 (6 bases). Trimming removed 2 bases from V and 0 bases from J, with 9 bases in between. CDR1 and CDR2 from the germline V gene are MNHEY and SVGEGT. The CDR3 has 15 amino acids. CDR3 DNA: TGTGCCAGCAGTTACGGCAGGGGAAGCACAGATACGCAGTATTTT. Protein sequence: CASSYGRGSTDTQYF.

The chain combines TRBV7-2 with TRBJ2-7; no definite D call. The V and J ends lost 1 base and 2 bases respectively, with 12 bases between them. The length of the CDR3 is 15 residues. The germline V gene encodes CDR1 SGHTA and CDR2 FQGNSA. CDR3 residues: CASSLEVGYAYEQYF. The CDR3, as DNA: TGTGCCAGCAGCTTAGAAGTGGGTTATGCCTACGAGCAGTACTTC.

V and J are TRBV10-3 and TRBJ2-2, with D possibly being TRBD1 (5 bases). The CDR3 runs 15 residues. In germline, CDR1 is ENHRY, CDR2 SYGVKD. Between the trimmed V and J ends, which lost 3 bases and 5 bases, there was a span of 13 bases. In DNA form, the CDR3 reads TGTGCCATCAGTGATAGGGGATCTCCTACCGGGGAGCTGTTTTTT. Protein: CAISDRGSPTGELFF.

The rearrangement joins TRBV18 to TRBJ1-2; TRBD1 aligns across 8 bases. The germline V gene has CDR1 KGHSH and CDR2 LQKENI. Germline trimming cut 0 bases from V and 3 bases from J; bases unmatched to any gene: 3. The CDR3 is 15 residues long. Here the CDR3 DNA reads TGTGCCAGCTCACCACCACAGGACAGGGACTATGGCTACACCTTC. This sequence encodes CASSPPQDRDYGYTF.

This clone was counted only a few times. This chain connects TRBV2 to TRBJ1-2, with a possible D match to TRBD1 (5 bases). CDR1 is SNHLY and CDR2 is FYNNEI in the germline V gene. V was clipped by 1 base and J by 8 bases, with 11 bases between them. This CDR3 contains 13 residues. In DNA, the CDR3 is TGTGCCAGCAGTGAAGTCCTGGGGGGAGGCTACACCTTC. This encodes CASSEVLGGGYTF.

This chain connects TRBV10-3 to TRBJ1-4, with 11 bases identical to TRBD1. Germline CDR1 is ENHRY and CDR2 is SYGVKD. The CDR3 is 15 residues long. Trimming at V came to 8 bases and at J to 2 bases, leaving 4 bases not matched to a gene. CDR3 residues: CAIGGTGGTNEKLFF. The CDR3 DNA reads as TGTGCCATCGGGGGGACAGGGGGGACTAATGAAAAACTGTTTTTT.

The chain's CDR3 is CASNPREDTEAFF. The CDR3 coding sequence is TGTGCCAGCAACCCACGGGAGGACACTGAAGCTTTCTTT. V is TRBV21-1 and J is TRBJ1-1. TRBV21-1 is marked as a pseudogene. CDR3 length equals 13 residues.

The CDR3 sequence is CASGSPVSPLHF. In DNA form, the CDR3 reads TGTGCTAGTGGTTCGCCGGTTTCACCCCTCCACTTT. The V and J genes are TRBV12-5 and TRBJ1-6; unclear D gene. In germline, CDR1 is LGHNT, CDR2 FRNRAP. The length of the CDR3 is 12 residues. Between the trimmed V and J ends, which lost 4 bases and 9 bases, there was a span of 7 bases.

The V call is TRBV7-2, the J call TRBJ1-6; D might be TRBD1 (5 bases). This CDR3 spans 17 amino acids. Germline CDR1 is SGHTA and CDR2 is FQGNSA. V shed 5 bases and J shed 0 bases, with 14 bases lying between them. The CDR3 protein is CASSTLGGSSYNSPLHF. For the CDR3, the DNA is TGTGCCAGCAGCACCCTGGGGGGGAGCTCCTATAATTCACCCCTCCACTTT.

V usage is TRBV12-5 and J usage is TRBJ1-3; D unclear. The CDR3 runs to 14 residues. Germline CDR1 and CDR2: LGHNT and FRNRAP. V lost 1 base and J lost 4, with 8 bases in between. The CDR3 is CASGLGAGGNTIYF. CDR3 DNA: TGTGCTAGTGGTTTGGGCGCGGGAGGAAACACCATATATTTT.

The chain links TRBV21-1 to TRBJ1-1. TRBV21-1 is a pseudogene. The CDR3 loop spans 18 amino acids. The CDR3 loop reads CASSKALPGQPTFVGAFF. The CDR3 region has the DNA TGTGCCAGCAGCAAAGCGCTGCCCGGCCAGCCGACTTTTGTTGGGGCTTTCTTT.

The chain links TRBV12-3 or TRBV12-4 to TRBJ2-3, with D possibly called TRBD1 or TRBD2 (5 bases each). The length of the CDR3 is 13 residues. The V and J ends lost 5 bases and 4 bases respectively, with 10 bases between them. The chain's CDR3 is CASSIGGPDTQYF. CDR3 coding DNA: TGTGCCAGCAGTATTGGGGGTCCAGATACGCAGTATTTT.

The rearrangement joins TRBV5-6 to TRBJ2-7; either TRBD1 or TRBD2 may fit D (5 bases each). V lost 5 bases and J 0 bases, leaving 15 bases between the germline ends. This CDR3 has 15 residues. Germline V CDR1 and CDR2: SGHDT, YYEEEE. In nucleotides, the CDR3 is TGTGCCAGCAGGCCGGGACGACTCACCTCCTACGAGCAGTACTTC. Its translation is CASRPGRLTSYEQYF.

This chain's CDR3 is CASSPRAGSLQHF. CDR3 bases: TGTGCCAGCAGCCCCCGGGCAGGGAGTCTCCAGCATTTT. The chain links TRBV12-3 or TRBV12-4 to TRBJ1-5; D might be TRBD1 (5 bases). V was clipped by 6 bases and J by 12 bases, with 18 bases between them. The CDR3 runs to 13 residues.

V usage is TRBV27 and J usage is TRBJ1-1, with 8 bases identical to TRBD1. The CDR3 is 16 residues long. Trimming took 5 bases from V and 5 from J; bases not matched to a gene: 13. Germline CDR1 and CDR2: MNHEY and SMNVEV (reference sequence). DNA of the CDR3: TGTGCCAGCAGTCAACTGCTTACAGGGGGAGGGACTGAAGCTTTCTTT. This gives the protein CASSQLLTGGGTEAFF.

The genes are TRBV7-6 and TRBJ1-1, with a weak D call TRBD1 (5 bases). CDR1 SGHVS and CDR2 FNYEAQ come from the germline V gene. The CDR3 has 13 residues. Trimming took off 5 bases at V and 3 bases at J, with 10 bases between the two ends. The CDR3 DNA is TGTGCCAGCAGCCACGCGGGGGACACTGAAGCTTTCTTT. It translates to CASSHAGDTEAFF.

The rearrangement links TRBV6-5 to TRBJ1-1, with D possibly TRBD1 on 5 matching bases. V lost 6 bases, J lost 1 base, and 9 bases lay in between. This CDR3 region has 13 residues. Germline loops: CDR1 MNHEY, CDR2 SVGAGI. The DNA of the CDR3 is TGTGCCAGCAGCCCGGGGGGGAACACTGAAGCTTTCTTT. Translation: CASSPGGNTEAFF.

The rearrangement joins TRBV7-9 to TRBJ2-7; 9 bases map to TRBD1. The CDR3 is 16 amino acids. V gave up 5 bases and J gave up 2 bases; unmatched junction bases: 10. Germline CDR1 reads SEHNR; CDR2 reads FQNEAQ (reference sequence). The CDR3 reads CASSTPTQGAAYEQYF. The CDR3 region has the DNA TGTGCCAGCAGCACACCCACACAGGGGGCTGCCTACGAGCAGTACTTC.

CDR3: CASGTPLSYGYTF. CDR3 in DNA: TGTGCCAGCGGGACGCCTCTGAGCTATGGCTACACCTTC. The V and J genes are TRBV27 and TRBJ1-2; D possibly corresponds to TRBD1 (5 bases). V was pared by 8 bases and J by 4 bases, with 14 bases between. CDR1 is MNHEY and CDR2 is SMNVEV in the germline V gene (reference sequence). The CDR3 runs 13 residues.

V and J are TRBV6-4 and TRBJ1-5; D is perhaps TRBD1 (5 bases). V was pared by 9 bases and J by 2 bases, with 26 bases between. This CDR3 region has 18 residues. The V gene's germline CDR1 is MRHNA and CDR2 SNTAGT. CDR3 coding DNA: TGTGCCAGTAACTTAGTAGACAGCTGTCTTTGGGGCAATCAGCCCCAGCATTTT. Translation: CASNLVDSCLWGNQPQHF.

CDR3 nucleotide sequence: TGTGCCAGCAGTTTCCCGGGGGGGTACGAGCAGTACTTC. As protein: CASSFPGGYEQYF. This rearrangement joins TRBV28 to TRBJ2-7, with TRBD2 matching 8 bases. Germline V CDR1 and CDR2: MDHEN, SYDVKM. This CDR3 is 13 amino acids long. V was pared by 3 bases and J by 4 bases, with 2 bases of the junction left unmatched.